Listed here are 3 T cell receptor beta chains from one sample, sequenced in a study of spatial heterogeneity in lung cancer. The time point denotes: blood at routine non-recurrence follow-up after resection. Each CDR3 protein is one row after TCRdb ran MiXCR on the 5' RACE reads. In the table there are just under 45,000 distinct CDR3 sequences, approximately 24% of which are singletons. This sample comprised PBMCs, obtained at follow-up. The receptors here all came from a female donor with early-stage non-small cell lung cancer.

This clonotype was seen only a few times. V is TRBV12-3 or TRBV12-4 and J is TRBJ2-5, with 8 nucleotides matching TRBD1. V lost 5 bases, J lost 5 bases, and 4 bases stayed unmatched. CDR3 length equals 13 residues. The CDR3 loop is CASSPGGKETQYF. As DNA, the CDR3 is TGTGCCAGCAGTCCAGGGGGCAAGGAGACCCAGTACTTC.

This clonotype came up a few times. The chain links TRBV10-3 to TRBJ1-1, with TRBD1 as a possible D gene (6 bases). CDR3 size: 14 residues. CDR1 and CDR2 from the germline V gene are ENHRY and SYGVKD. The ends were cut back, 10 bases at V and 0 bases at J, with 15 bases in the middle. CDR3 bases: TGTGCCACCGAAAACGGACAGATGAACACTGAAGCTTTCTTT. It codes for CATENGQMNTEAFF.

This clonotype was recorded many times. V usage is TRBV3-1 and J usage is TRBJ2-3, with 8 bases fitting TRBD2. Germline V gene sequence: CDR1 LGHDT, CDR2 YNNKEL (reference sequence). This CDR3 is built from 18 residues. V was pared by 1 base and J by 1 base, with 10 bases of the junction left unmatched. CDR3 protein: CASSQARGGPSGTDTQYF. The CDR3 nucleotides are TGTGCCAGCAGCCAAGCCCGCGGGGGGCCTAGTGGCACAGATACGCAGTATTTT.